Below are 14 T cell receptor beta chains sequenced from a single sample in a study of T cell repertoires in cytomegalovirus infection. TCRdb recomputed calls from the reads with MiXCR, one row per CDR3 protein. The sample has about 770,000 distinct CDR3 sequences, approximately 32% seen once. Their specific antigens are unknown. Sequencing was performed on cultured CD8+ T cells from PBMCs, taken from culture after CMV antigen stimulation. These receptors were taken from a human donor in good health (CMV status not recorded). Some clones in this sample may be carry-over from other donors' samples.

Points on this clonotype: Compared with germline, one end of the junction differs, possibly owing to a read error. V and J are TRBV4-2 and TRBJ2-5; 14 nucleotides match TRBD2. The CDR3 runs to 16 residues. The germline V gene encodes CDR1 LGHNA and CDR2 YNFKEQ. In nucleotides, the CDR3 is TGTGCCAGCAGCCCCAGACTAGCGGGGGGGCAAGAGACCCAGTGCTTC. Translation gives CASSPRLAGGQETQCF.

This clonotype was counted between two and nine times. The rearrangement joins TRBV2 to TRBJ2-7; D gene ambiguous. CDR1 and CDR2 (germline): SNHLY, FYNNEI. The CDR3 is made up of 11 amino acids. Trimming left V 11 bases short and J 3 bases short, with 11 bases between. In DNA, the CDR3 is TGTGCCGCACGTCAGCGCTACGAGCAGTACTTC. Its translation: CAARQRYEQYF.

The chain recombines TRBV6-1 with TRBJ2-5, with 12 bases fitting TRBD2. There are 19 residues in the CDR3. The germline V gene has CDR1 MNHNS and CDR2 SASEGT. The J segment lost 0 bases and the V segment lost 5 bases, leaving 13 bases of the junction unmatched. This CDR3 reads CASSTTKLGLAGYQETQYF. CDR3 nucleotide sequence: TGTGCCAGCAGTACTACGAAGTTGGGACTAGCGGGTTACCAAGAGACCCAGTACTTC.

The chain carries TRBV4-1 and TRBJ2-3, with 7 bases aligning to TRBD2. V shed 1 base, J shed 4 bases, and the junction held 8 bases outside the gene matches. CDR3 length equals 16 residues. Germline V CDR1 and CDR2: MGHRA, YSYEKL. The CDR3 sequence: CASSQAGLGAADTQYF. CDR3 sequence (DNA): TGCGCCAGCAGCCAAGCTGGACTAGGGGCGGCAGATACGCAGTATTTT.

The chain couples TRBV2 to TRBJ2-4; 12 nucleotides match TRBD1. CDR1 and CDR2 (germline): SNHLY, FYNNEI. The CDR3 covers 19 residues. V lost 4 bases to trimming and J lost 0 bases; unmatched junction nucleotides: 10. The CDR3 is CASSVARDRGPLAKNIQYF. CDR3 DNA sequence: TGTGCCAGCAGTGTCGCGAGGGACAGGGGGCCCCTAGCCAAAAACATTCAGTACTTC. The whole variable domain, filled in from reference TRBV2 and TRBJ2-4, reads EPEVTQTPSHQVTQMGQEVILRCVPISNHLYFYWYRQILGQKVEFLVSFYNNEISEKSEIFDDQFSVERPDGSNFTLKIRSTKLEDSAMYFCASSVARDRGPLAKNIQYFGAGTRLSVL.

CDR3 protein: CASSQEGYEGTEQFF. DNA of the CDR3: TGCGCCAGCAGCCAAGAAGGGTACGAAGGTACTGAGCAGTTCTTC. The V and J genes are TRBV4-1 and TRBJ2-1, with D unresolved. This CDR3 is built from 15 residues. The germline CDR1 and CDR2 sequences are MGHRA and YSYEKL. The V end was cut by 0 bases, the J end by 9 bases, with 15 bases between.

The table lists this clonotype with a few counts. The chain joins TRBV15 to TRBJ1-2, with 7 bases identical to TRBD1. The V segment lost 0 bases and the J segment 4 bases; nucleotides outside the gene matches: 8. Germline V gives CDR1 LNHNV, CDR2 YYDKDF (reference sequence). The CDR3 is 16 residues long. The CDR3: CATSRDKGGGLYGYTF. For the CDR3, the DNA is TGTGCCACCAGCAGAGATAAAGGGGGCGGCCTCTATGGCTACACCTTC.

This clonotype appeared a few times. The chain employs TRBV5-6 and TRBJ2-1; 12 bases agree with TRBD2. After removal of 2 bases from V and 9 bases from J, the junction contained 6 bases not matched to a gene. CDR3 length: 15 residues. Germline assignment: CDR1 SGHDT and CDR2 YYEEEE. The chain's CDR3 is CASSLGLAGTREQFF. The CDR3 region has the DNA TGTGCCAGCAGCTTAGGACTAGCGGGGACCCGTGAGCAGTTCTTC.

The gene calls are TRBV2 and TRBJ2-5, with 10 nucleotides matching TRBD1. There are 18 residues in the CDR3. The J segment lost 2 bases and the V segment lost 2 bases, leaving 11 bases of the junction unmatched. Germline CDR1 and CDR2: SNHLY and FYNNEI. The CDR3 DNA follows: TGTGCCAGCAGTGAAACCCTTTGGGGACAGGGGATACAAGAGACCCAGTACTTC. Residues: CASSETLWGQGIQETQYF.

The rearrangement joins TRBV7-4 to TRBJ2-1; D is uncertain. CDR1 is SGHVT and CDR2 is SQSDAQ in the germline V gene. The CDR3 is 12 residues long. The V and J ends lost 1 base and 12 bases respectively, with 10 bases between them. CDR3 residues: CASSLETFVQFF. The CDR3 DNA is TGTGCCAGCAGCTTAGAGACGTTCGTGCAGTTCTTC.

This clonotype was counted only a few times. The V gene is TRBV28, the J gene TRBJ1-3; D is ambiguous. Per germline, CDR1 MDHEN and CDR2 SYDVKM. Trimming removed 6 bases from V and 2 bases from J, with 11 bases in between. The CDR3 sequence is 14 residues long. The DNA for the CDR3 is TGTGCCAGCAGAGAACAAAGGGCTGGAAACACCATATATTTT. Translated: CASREQRAGNTIYF.

This sequence joins TRBV19 and TRBJ1-5; no reliable D call. The ends were cut back, 3 bases at V and 4 bases at J, with 13 bases in the middle. Germline CDR1 is LNHDA and CDR2 is SQIVND (reference sequence). This CDR3 has 15 amino acids. Here the CDR3 reads CASSMGMAQNQPQHF. CDR3 sequence (DNA): TGTGCCAGTAGTATGGGGATGGCACAAAATCAGCCCCAGCATTTT.

This clonotype has a handful of counts. V is TRBV28 and J is TRBJ2-1; 9 nucleotides align to TRBD1. V was pared by 7 bases and J by 4 bases, with 8 bases of the junction left unmatched. The CDR3 is made up of 15 amino acids. Per germline, CDR1 MDHEN and CDR2 SYDVKM. CDR3 sequence (DNA): TGTGCCAGCAAAGGAGGGGACAGGGATTACAATGAGCAGTTCTTC. Amino acids: CASKGGDRDYNEQFF.

The chain carries TRBV9 and TRBJ2-7; D might be TRBD1 or TRBD2, each matching 6 bases. Germline CDR1 is SGDLS and CDR2 is YYNGEE. Trimming took 5 bases from V and 2 from J, leaving 17 bases between them. The CDR3 contains 15 residues. Here the CDR3 DNA reads TGTGCCAGCAGTACCACTCGAAGGGGGGCCTACGAGCAGTACTTC. As protein: CASSTTRRGAYEQYF.